This T cell receptor (beta chain) is drawn from a study of CD8+CD57+ T cells in acquired aplastic anemia. Genomic DNA served as template for TCR beta VDJ and CDR3 profiling. TCRdb re-derived calls from the reads in MiXCR, one entry per CDR3 protein. The profile covers about 170,000 distinct CDR3 sequences, with about 60% appearing a single time and about 48% taken by the ten largest. What was sequenced was sorted CD4+, CD8+, or CD8+CD57+ T cells (not recorded which) from PBMCs. The sequence was obtained from a human donor in good health.

The CDR3 nucleotides are TGTGCCAGCAGCTTAGGGCCGGGACTGAGCTCCTACGAGCAGTACTTC. Residues: CASSLGPGLSSYEQYF. This chain connects TRBV7-9 to TRBJ2-7; D perhaps matches TRBD2 (6 bases). CDR1 and CDR2 from the germline V gene are SEHNR and FQNEAQ (reference sequence). V gave up 1 base and J gave up 0 bases, with 13 bases separating them. The CDR3 is made up of 16 amino acids.